This T cell receptor beta chain comes out of a study of PD-1 blockade in classical Hodgkin lymphoma. Method: immunoSEQ multiplex PCR; TCRdb's copy keeps in-frame clones and lacks some. The sample yields about 150,000 clones, 78% seen once. Germline-derived CDR1 and CDR2 are SGDLS and YYNGEE. Trimming at V came to 4 bases and at J to 1 base, leaving 5 bases not matched to a gene. This CDR3 has 15 amino acids. Patients all relapsed after autologous stem cell transplantation, and there was variation in brentuximab vedotin exposure. The clonotype was recovered from a human donor with classical Hodgkin lymphoma. This chain connects TRBV9 to TRBJ1-1; 9 positions match TRBD1. Sequencing used peripheral blood mononuclear cells (PBMCs), obtained before the second cycle of nivolumab. The CDR3 spells CASSPRDRENTEAFF. The CDR3 bases are TGTGCCAGCAGCCCCCGGGACAGGGAGAACACTGAAGCTTTCTTT.